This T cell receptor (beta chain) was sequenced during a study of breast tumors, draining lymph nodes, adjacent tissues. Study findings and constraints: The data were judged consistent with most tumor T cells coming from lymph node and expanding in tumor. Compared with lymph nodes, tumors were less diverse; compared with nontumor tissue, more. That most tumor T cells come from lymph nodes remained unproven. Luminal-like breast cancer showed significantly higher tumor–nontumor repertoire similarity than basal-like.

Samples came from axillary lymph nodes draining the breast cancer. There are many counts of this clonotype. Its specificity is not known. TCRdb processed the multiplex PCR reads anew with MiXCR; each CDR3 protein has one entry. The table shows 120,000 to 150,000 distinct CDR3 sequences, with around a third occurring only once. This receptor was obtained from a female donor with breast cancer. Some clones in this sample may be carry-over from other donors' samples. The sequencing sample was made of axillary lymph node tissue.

CDR3 loop: CSARVRGWDSGHNEQFF. Here the CDR3 DNA reads TGCAGTGCTAGAGTCAGGGGATGGGATTCCGGCCACAATGAGCAGTTCTTC. V gene TRBV20-1 combines with J gene TRBJ2-1; a possible D gene is TRBD1 (6 bases). Looked up from germline, CDR1 is DFQATT and CDR2 is SNEGSKA (reference sequence). V was clipped by 1 base and J by 5 bases, with 21 bases between them. This CDR3 has 17 residues.